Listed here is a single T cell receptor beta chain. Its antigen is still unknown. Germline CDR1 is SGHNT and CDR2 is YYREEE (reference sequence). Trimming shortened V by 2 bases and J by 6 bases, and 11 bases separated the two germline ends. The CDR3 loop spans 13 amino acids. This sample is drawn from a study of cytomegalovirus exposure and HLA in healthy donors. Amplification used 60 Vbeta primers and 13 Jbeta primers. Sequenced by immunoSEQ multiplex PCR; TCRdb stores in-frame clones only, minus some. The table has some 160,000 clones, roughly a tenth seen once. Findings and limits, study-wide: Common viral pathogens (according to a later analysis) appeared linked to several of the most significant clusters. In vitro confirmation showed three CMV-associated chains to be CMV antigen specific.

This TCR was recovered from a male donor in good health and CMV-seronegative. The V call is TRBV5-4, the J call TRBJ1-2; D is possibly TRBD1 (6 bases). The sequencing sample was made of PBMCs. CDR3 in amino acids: CASSFGGADGYTF. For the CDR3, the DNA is TGTGCCAGCAGCTTCGGGGGGGCTGATGGCTACACCTTC.